These 2 T cell receptor beta chains were sequenced from one sample in a study of cytomegalovirus exposure and HLA in healthy donors. PCR used 60 Vbeta primers and 13 Jbeta primers. Profiling relied on immunoSEQ multiplex PCR, and the TCRdb table lists in-frame clones only, not all of them. The data hold fewer than 180,000 clones, with around 60% observed a single time. Sequenced sample: PBMCs. The origin of the receptors is a woman aged 60 to 75 in good health and CMV-seropositive.

The rearrangement uses TRBV15 and TRBJ1-4, with D maybe TRBD1 (5 bases). V was shortened by 2 bases and J by 8 bases, with 12 bases between the two germline ends. The germline V gene encodes CDR1 LNHNV and CDR2 YYDKDF (reference sequence). This CDR3 has 14 amino acids. The CDR3 region is CATSRSRKGEKLFF. DNA for the CDR3: TGTGCCACCAGCAGATCCCGGAAGGGGGAAAAACTGTTTTTT.

The DNA for the CDR3 is TGTGCCAGCAGCTTATCTTGGGGGAGGGACACTGAAGCTTTCTTT. This codes for CASSLSWGRDTEAFF. The chain couples TRBV5-4 to TRBJ1-1; D perhaps matches TRBD1 (5 bases). The germline gives CDR1 SGHNT, CDR2 YYREEE (reference sequence). The CDR3 extends over 15 amino acids. Deletions cut 2 bases from V and 3 bases from J, with 14 bases between.